This is a list of T cell receptor beta chains from one sample in a study of type 1 and type 2 diabetes patients. From the multiplex PCR reads, TCRdb called clonotypes with MiXCR, one entry per CDR3 protein. The data hold some 250,000 distinct CDR3 sequences, with around 47% observed a single time. Sequenced sample: peripheral blood mononuclear cells (PBMCs). The receptors were sampled from a man younger than 35 with type 2 diabetes. CDR3s include the opening cysteine and the closing phenylalanine or tryptophan. Each record gives: V gene, clone size, J gene, D gene, CDR3 protein, CDR3 DNA. The D gene is left open where the match is weak. Not all rows give a size; the values are once, few, many and, for expanded clones, a class.

TRBV7-6	few	TRBJ1-1	.	CASSVLKGNTEAFF	TGTGCCAGCAGCGTTCTGAAGGGGAACACTGAAGCTTTCTTT
TRBV5-1	once	TRBJ2-2	TRBD2	CASSFIAGETGELFF	TGCGCCAGCAGCTTCATAGCGGGGGAGACCGGGGAGCTGTTTTTT
TRBV7-2	.	TRBJ2-3	TRBD2	CASSSQGTSGGLTDTQYF	TGTGCCAGCAGCTCCCAGGGGACTAGCGGGGGACTCACAGATACGCAGTATTTT
TRBV2	.	TRBJ1-6	.	CASSPFPGSPLHF	TGTGCCAGCAGTCCCTTTCCCGGTTCACCCCTCCACTTT
TRBV4-2	few	TRBJ1-2	.	CASSQGTTLNYGYTF	TGTGCCAGCAGCCAAGGGACGACCCTTAACTATGGCTACACCTTC
TRBV24-1	few	TRBJ2-5	.	CATSDHPGTREETQYF	TGTGCCACCAGTGATCATCCCGGGACACGGGAGGAGACCCAGTACTTC
TRBV6-5	.	TRBJ2-7	TRBD2	CASRFVAGASYEQHF	TGTGCCAGCCGATTTGTAGCGGGAGCCTCCTACGAGCAGCACTTC
TRBV6-1	.	TRBJ2-7	.	CASIVNYEQYF	TGTGCCAGCATAGTAAACTACGAGCAGTACTTC
TRBV27	.	TRBJ1-6	.	CASSYQFSYNSPLHF	TGTGCCAGCAGTTACCAGTTCTCCTATAATTCACCCCTCCACTTT
TRBV4-3	few	TRBJ2-7	TRBD1	CASSQDRTGPLEEQYF	TGCGCCAGCAGCCAAGATAGGACAGGTCCCCTGGAGGAGCAGTACTTC
TRBV10-3	.	TRBJ2-5	TRBD1	CATEGTGRETQYF	TGTGCCACCGAAGGGACAGGGAGAGAGACCCAGTACTTC
TRBV12-5	.	TRBJ2-1	TRBD1	CASGQGYNEQFF	TGTGCCAGCGGACAGGGGTACAATGAGCAGTTCTTC
TRBV4-1	.	TRBJ2-3	.	CASSQDQRYLTDTQYF	TGCGCCAGCAGCCAAGATCAGCGGTACCTCACAGATACGCAGTATTTT
TRBV15	.	TRBJ2-1	TRBD1	CATSRARGLYNEQFF	TGTGCCACCAGCAGAGCCAGGGGGCTGTACAATGAGCAGTTCTTC
TRBV12-5	.	TRBJ1-1	.	CASGLGAGEAFF	TGTGCTAGTGGTTTAGGGGCAGGGGAAGCTTTCTTT
TRBV29-1	.	TRBJ2-4	.	CSVRGTGNIQYF	TGCAGCGTTCGTGGTACAGGGAACATTCAGTACTTC
TRBV19	.	TRBJ2-7	.	CASRRSQGTPAYEQYF	TGTGCCAGTAGGAGATCACAAGGGACCCCCGCCTACGAGCAGTACTTC
TRBV7-8	many	TRBJ1-2	.	CASSPTSRQGYTF	TGTGCCAGCAGCCCTACCTCCAGGCAGGGCTACACCTTC
TRBV19	.	TRBJ2-3	.	CASTPGMGADTQYF	TGTGCCAGTACGCCGGGCATGGGGGCAGATACGCAGTATTTT
TRBV28	.	TRBJ1-4	TRBD1	CASITQGAEDEKLFF	TGTGCCAGCATTACACAGGGGGCTGAGGATGAAAAACTGTTTTTT